The clone carrying this T cell receptor (beta chain) was observed at least ten times. Antigen unknown. At the time of active disease, bone marrow was collected from every patient. Germline V gene sequence: CDR1 SGHTA, CDR2 FQGNSA. This CDR3 has 15 residues. Trimming removed 2 bases at V and 3 bases at J, with 14 bases between. From about 400 ng of RNA, a library with molecular barcoded alpha/delta and beta/gamma adaptors was made. TCRdb used MiXCR to reprocess the reads, holding one entry per CDR3 protein. In the table there are roughly 46,000 distinct CDR3 sequences, more than 10% of which are singletons. This entry comes from a study of read filtering for tumor transcriptome and immune sequencing. Study outcomes and limitations: Correlation between methods rose after single-read clonotypes were removed. RNA-seq captured clonotypes less deeply and reliably than IR-seq. This fraction held mixed bone marrow immune cells after CD138-negative sorting.

The receptor was derived from a donor at least 40 years old with multiple myeloma. The V and J genes are TRBV7-2 and TRBJ2-7, with a tentative D call TRBD2 (5 bases). Sequences were obtained from a population of CD138-negative cells sorted from bone marrow. CDR3 in DNA: TGTGCCAGCAGCTTAAAGTCTAGCCGGATCTACGAGCAGTACTTC. The encoded protein is CASSLKSSRIYEQYF.